These T cell receptor beta chains were read from a single sample in a study of T cells in Graves' hyperthyroidism and ophthalmopathy. One entry per CDR3 protein results from TCRdb running MiXCR on the multiplex PCR reads. The table shows approximately 620,000 distinct CDR3 sequences, with over 11% occurring only once. Sample: blood. These receptors all stem from a woman between 25 and 40 years old with Graves' hyperthyroidism that later progressed to Graves' ophthalmopathy. CDR3s include the opening cysteine and the closing phenylalanine or tryptophan. The D gene is left open where the match is weak. Size is stated for part of the rows, as once, few or many counts, or as a class when the clone is expanded.

V gene,J gene,clone size,D gene,CDR3 DNA,CDR3 protein
TRBV30,TRBJ2-5,many,.,TGTGCCTGGAGTGCAACGCAGACTAGGAGGGAGACCCAGTACTTC,CAWSATQTRRETQYF
TRBV14,TRBJ1-3,.,.,TGTGCCAGCAGCCACGTTCCTTACAAAGGCTCTGGAAACACCATATATTTT,CASSHVPYKGSGNTIYF
TRBV5-1,TRBJ2-3,many,.,TGCGCCAGCAGCTCTGGCAGGGTAGTCCCAGATACGCAGTATTTT,CASSSGRVVPDTQYF
TRBV20-1,TRBJ1-5,many,.,TGCAGTGCTAGTATCGGCACAGAAAATCAGCCCCAGCATTTT,CSASIGTENQPQHF
TRBV9,TRBJ2-2,.,TRBD1,TGTGCCAGCAGCGTAGGTGGGGACAGGCCGAACACCGGGGAGCTGTTTTTT,CASSVGGDRPNTGELFF
TRBV4-1,TRBJ1-5,many,.,TGCGCCAGCAGCCGACCGGAAGATCAGCCCCAGCATTTT,CASSRPEDQPQHF
TRBV19,TRBJ2-3,few,.,TGTGCCACCGAATCCTCCGGGAGCACAGATACGCAGTATTTT,CATESSGSTDTQYF
TRBV12-5,TRBJ2-1,many,.,TGTGCTAGTGGTTTGGCCCGACAGGGAGGTGGTGAGCAGTTCTTC,CASGLARQGGGEQFF
TRBV12-5,TRBJ1-2,many,.,TGTGCTAGTGGTTTAGGGGCGTCTATAGATGGCTACACCTTC,CASGLGASIDGYTF
TRBV29-1,TRBJ2-7,many,TRBD2,TGCAGCTTTATAGCGGGGGACACCTACGAGCAGTACTTC,CSFIAGDTYEQYF
TRBV30,TRBJ2-3,many,.,TGTGCCTGGAAGCAACAGGCCATCACAGATACGCAGTATTTT,CAWKQQAITDTQYF
TRBV4-2,TRBJ2-7,many,.,TGTGCCAGCAGCCAGGGACTGAACTACGAGCAGTACTTC,CASSQGLNYEQYF
TRBV18,TRBJ2-5,.,TRBD1,TGTGCCAGCTCACCAGGGACAGGGGGAACAGAGACCCAGTACTTC,CASSPGTGGTETQYF
TRBV12-3/TRBV12-4,TRBJ1-2,many,TRBD1,TGTGCCACAAATAAAGGGGACAGGGGTGCCTATGGCTACACCTTC,CATNKGDRGAYGYTF
TRBV6-2/TRBV6-3,TRBJ2-4,few,TRBD2,TGTGCCAGTCAAAAAAACCTCGGACTAGCGAACATTCAGTACTTC,CASQKNLGLANIQYF
TRBV18,TRBJ1-1,many,.,TGTGCCAGCTCACCAAGTGGCAGGGAAGCTTTCTTT,CASSPSGREAFF
TRBV28,TRBJ1-2,many,.,TGTGCCAGCAGTTTACAAGCCCCTGTTGGCTACACCTTC,CASSLQAPVGYTF
TRBV28,TRBJ1-6,many,TRBD1,TGTGCCAGCAGTCTTACAGGGGGCGTAGGGTCACCCCTCCACTTT,CASSLTGGVGSPLHF
TRBV5-1,TRBJ1-6,few,.,TGCGCCAGCAGCTTGGAAACAGTCGGTTCACCCCTCCACTTT,CASSLETVGSPLHF
TRBV7-2,TRBJ1-2,.,.,TGTGCCAGCAGCTTGACATCCGGGGATGGCTACACCTTC,CASSLTSGDGYTF
TRBV30,TRBJ1-5,many,.,TGTGCCTGGAGTGGGGTTTTTTCGCCCCAGCATTTT,CAWSGVFSPQHF
TRBV3-1,TRBJ2-1,many,.,TGTGCCAGCAGCCAAGGACACGTCGAGCAGTTCTTC,CASSQGHVEQFF
TRBV12-3/TRBV12-4,TRBJ2-7,many,.,TGTGCCAGCAGTTTAGGCACCGGGACGGGAGTCTACGAGCAGTACTTC,CASSLGTGTGVYEQYF
TRBV6-1,TRBJ2-7,many,TRBD2,TGTGCCAGCAGAGAGGGACTAGTCTACGAGCAGTACTTC,CASREGLVYEQYF
TRBV5-1,TRBJ2-7,many,.,TGCGCCAGCAGCTCCGACCTCTTCGACGAGCAGTACTTC,CASSSDLFDEQYF
TRBV7-2,TRBJ2-5,.,TRBD2,TGTGCCAGCAGCTTTGGCGGGAGGGCCAAAGAGACCCAGTACTTC,CASSFGGRAKETQYF
TRBV4-1,TRBJ2-2,.,.,TGCGCCAGCAGCCCCCATGCGGGGGAGCTGTTTTTT,CASSPHAGELFF
TRBV7-9,TRBJ2-3,many,.,TGTGCCAGCAGCTTACCGAGCACAGATACGCAGTATTTT,CASSLPSTDTQYF
TRBV12-3/TRBV12-4,TRBJ2-7,many,TRBD2,TGTGCCACCCGGGACTACTCCTACGAGCAGTACTTC,CATRDYSYEQYF
TRBV6-1,TRBJ2-3,few,TRBD1,TGTGCCAGCAGTTCGGCCGGGACAGGGAAAGATACGCAGTATTTT,CASSSAGTGKDTQYF
TRBV6-1,TRBJ2-5,few,.,TGTGCCAGCAGTGAAGCGATGTCAGAGCTTGGGACCCAGTACTTC,CASSEAMSELGTQYF
TRBV19,TRBJ2-7,many,.,TGTGCCAGTAGTATCAACACCTACGAGCAGTACTTC,CASSINTYEQYF
TRBV12-3/TRBV12-4,TRBJ1-1,many,.,TGTGCCAGCAGGTTGATAGGTTTGAACACTGAAGCTTTCTTT,CASRLIGLNTEAFF
TRBV29-1,TRBJ1-4,few,.,TGCAGCGTTTTAGTGGGCGCGGGTAGGGAAAAACTGTTTTTT,CSVLVGAGREKLFF
TRBV6-1,TRBJ2-2,few,TRBD2,TGTGCCAGCAGTCCCGGGGCGGGACTAGCGGGAGATTTCCTGTCCGGGGAGCTGTTTTTT,CASSPGAGLAGDFLSGELFF
TRBV6-1,TRBJ2-1,many,.,TGTGCCAGTCCCAGGGGATCCTTTTACAATGAGCAGTTCTTC,CASPRGSFYNEQFF
TRBV19,TRBJ1-5,many,.,TGTGCCAGTATCCCTGGTGGGTCTGGCAATCAGCCCCAGCATTTT,CASIPGGSGNQPQHF
TRBV27,TRBJ2-7,many,.,TGTGCCAGCAGTCTCTTCGGGTACGAGCAGTACTTC,CASSLFGYEQYF
TRBV24-1,TRBJ2-3,many,.,TGTGCCACCAGTGATTTGTCCCGGGCAGGAGGCACGCAGTATTTT,CATSDLSRAGGTQYF
TRBV7-8,TRBJ2-5,many,.,TGTGCCAGCAGCCCGAGACAGGTTCGGGAGACCCAGTACTTC,CASSPRQVRETQYF
TRBV10-3,TRBJ1-3,.,.,TGTGCCATCAGTGATGTGGCAACCTCTGGAAACACCATATATTTT,CAISDVATSGNTIYF
TRBV7-9,TRBJ2-3,.,.,TGTGCCAGCAGCGCTGCCTTAGGCACCCTCCCCCCAGATACGCAGTATTTT,CASSAALGTLPPDTQYF
TRBV27,TRBJ2-7,many,.,TGTGCCAGCAGTTTAGGGGAGAACTACGAGCAGTACTTC,CASSLGENYEQYF
TRBV20-1,TRBJ1-2,.,TRBD1,TGCAGTGCACAGGACAGGGGTTTCGGTAATGGCTACACCTTC,CSAQDRGFGNGYTF
TRBV7-9,TRBJ2-7,many,.,TGTGCCAGCAGCCTTAGTGTGGAGTTCGAGCAGTACTTC,CASSLSVEFEQYF
TRBV24-1,TRBJ2-2,few,.,TGTGCCACCCGGGGGATCACCGGGGAGCTGTTTTTT,CATRGITGELFF
TRBV18,TRBJ1-1,many,TRBD1,TGTGCCAGCTCACCCGGACAGGGCGATACCACTGAAGCTTTCTTT,CASSPGQGDTTEAFF
TRBV15,TRBJ1-1,many,.,TGTGCCACCAGCAGCGCACCGAACACTGAAGCTTTCTTT,CATSSAPNTEAFF
TRBV28,TRBJ2-3,many,.,TGTGCCAGCAGCCAGGGGACACCAGATACGCAGTATTTT,CASSQGTPDTQYF
TRBV3-1,TRBJ1-2,many,.,TGTGCCAGCAGCCAAGACGCGCTACAGGGACACTATGGCTACACCTTC,CASSQDALQGHYGYTF
TRBV27,TRBJ2-1,.,TRBD2,TGTGCCAGCAGTAAGACTAGCGGGAGAGTCAATGAGCAGTTCTTC,CASSKTSGRVNEQFF
TRBV9,TRBJ2-1,many,.,TGTGCCAGCAGCGCCGCGGAGGGCCTGTACAATGAGCAGTTCTTC,CASSAAEGLYNEQFF
TRBV7-9,TRBJ2-3,.,.,TGTGCCAGCAGCTTCCCGGAGGGCCGGGATACGCAGTATTTT,CASSFPEGRDTQYF
TRBV12-3/TRBV12-4,TRBJ2-3,many,.,TGTGCCAGCAGTTATGTGCATACGCAGTATTTT,CASSYVHTQYF
TRBV19,TRBJ2-1,.,.,TGTGCCAGTAGTCCCAGTACGGAGCAGTTCTTC,CASSPSTEQFF
TRBV19,TRBJ2-2,.,.,TGTGCCACCCTGGCTTGGTCTGGGGTGGCCGGGGAGCTGTTTTTT,CATLAWSGVAGELFF
TRBV12-3/TRBV12-4,TRBJ2-5,many,TRBD1,TGTGCCAGCAGCGTGGGACAGGGGGCTGTAGAGACCCAGTACTTC,CASSVGQGAVETQYF
TRBV2,TRBJ2-2,many,TRBD2,TGTGCCAGCAGTGTCCCACTAGCGGGAGGGCCCGGGGAGCTGTTTTTT,CASSVPLAGGPGELFF
TRBV10-3,TRBJ2-1,many,TRBD2,TGTGCCATCAGTACTAGCGGGAGGTTCTACAATGAGCAGTTCTTC,CAISTSGRFYNEQFF
TRBV7-9,TRBJ2-7,many,TRBD1,TGTGCCAGCAGCTTAAGACAGGGATTTCTCCCTCATTACGAGCAGTACTTC,CASSLRQGFLPHYEQYF